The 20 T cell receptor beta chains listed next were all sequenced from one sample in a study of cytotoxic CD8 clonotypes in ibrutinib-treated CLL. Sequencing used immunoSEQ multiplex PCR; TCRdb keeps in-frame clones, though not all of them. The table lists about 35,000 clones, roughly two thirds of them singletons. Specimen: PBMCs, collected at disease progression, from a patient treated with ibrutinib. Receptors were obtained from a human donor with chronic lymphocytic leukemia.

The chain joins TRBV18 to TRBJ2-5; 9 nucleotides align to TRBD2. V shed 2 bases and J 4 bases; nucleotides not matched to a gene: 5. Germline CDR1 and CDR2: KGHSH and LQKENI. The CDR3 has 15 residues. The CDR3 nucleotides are TGTGCCAGCTCACCAGCGGGGGGGCCGGGAGAGACCCAGTACTTC. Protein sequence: CASSPAGGPGETQYF.

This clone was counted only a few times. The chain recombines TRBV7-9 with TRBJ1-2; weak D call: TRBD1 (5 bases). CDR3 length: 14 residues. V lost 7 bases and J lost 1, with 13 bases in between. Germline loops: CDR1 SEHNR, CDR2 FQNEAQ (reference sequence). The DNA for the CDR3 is TGTGCCAGCACCCCCCCCGGGGGTAACTATGGCTACACCTTC. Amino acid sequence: CASTPPGGNYGYTF.

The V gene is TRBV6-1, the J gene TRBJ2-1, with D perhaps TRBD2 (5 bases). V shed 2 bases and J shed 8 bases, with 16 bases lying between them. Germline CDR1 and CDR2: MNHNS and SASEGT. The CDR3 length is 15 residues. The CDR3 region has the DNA TGTGCCAGCAGTGAACCGGGCCGAACGAGGGATGAGCAGTTCTTC. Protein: CASSEPGRTRDEQFF.

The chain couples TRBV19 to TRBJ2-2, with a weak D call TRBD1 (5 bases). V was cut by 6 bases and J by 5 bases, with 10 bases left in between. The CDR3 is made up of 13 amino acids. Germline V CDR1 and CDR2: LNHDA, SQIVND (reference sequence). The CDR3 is CASSLRVTGELFF. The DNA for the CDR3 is TGTGCCAGTAGCCTCAGGGTAACCGGGGAGCTGTTTTTT. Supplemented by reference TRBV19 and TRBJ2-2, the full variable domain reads DGGITQSPKYLFRKEGQNVTLSCEQNLNHDAMYWYRQDPGQGLRLIYYSQIVNDFQKGDIAEGYSVSREKKESFPLTVTSAQKNPTAFYLCASSLRVTGELFFGEGSRLTVL.

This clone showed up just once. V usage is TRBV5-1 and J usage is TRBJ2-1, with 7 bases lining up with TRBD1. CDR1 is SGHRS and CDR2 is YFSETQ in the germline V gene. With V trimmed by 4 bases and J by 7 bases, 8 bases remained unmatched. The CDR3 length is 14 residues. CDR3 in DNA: TGCGCCAGCAGCGACAGGGCGGCGATTAATGAGCAGTTCTTC. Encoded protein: CASSDRAAINEQFF.

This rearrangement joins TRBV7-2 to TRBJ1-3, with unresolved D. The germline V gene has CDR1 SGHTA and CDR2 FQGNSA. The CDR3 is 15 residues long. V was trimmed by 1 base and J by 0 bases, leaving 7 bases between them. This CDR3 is CASSLGRVSGNTIYF. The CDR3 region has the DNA TGTGCCAGCAGCTTAGGGCGGGTCTCTGGAAACACCATATATTTT.

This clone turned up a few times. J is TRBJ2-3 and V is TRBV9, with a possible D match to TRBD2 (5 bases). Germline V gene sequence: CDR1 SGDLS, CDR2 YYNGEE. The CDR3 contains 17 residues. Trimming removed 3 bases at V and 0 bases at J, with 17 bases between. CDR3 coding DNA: TGTGCCAGCAGCGCCGTAGGCGGACTGACTAGCACAGATACGCAGTATTTT. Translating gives CASSAVGGLTSTDTQYF.

CDR3 in amino acids: CASSTGQGWGYTF. Written as DNA, the CDR3 is TGTGCCAGCAGCACTGGACAGGGTTGGGGCTACACCTTC. The chain couples TRBV7-8 to TRBJ1-2, with TRBD1 matching 8 bases. The V and J ends lost 5 bases and 8 bases, in that order; junction bases with no gene match: 7. CDR3 length equals 13 residues. Germline V gene data show CDR1 as SGHVS and CDR2 as FQNEAQ.

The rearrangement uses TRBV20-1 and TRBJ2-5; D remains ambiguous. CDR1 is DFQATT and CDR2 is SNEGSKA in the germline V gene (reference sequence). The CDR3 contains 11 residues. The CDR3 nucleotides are TGCTCTGCGGCCGATCAAGAGACCCAGTACTTC. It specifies CSAADQETQYF.

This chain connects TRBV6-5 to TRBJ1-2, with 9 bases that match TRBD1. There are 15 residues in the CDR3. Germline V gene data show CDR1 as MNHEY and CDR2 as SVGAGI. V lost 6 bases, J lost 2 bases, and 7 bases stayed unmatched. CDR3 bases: TGTGCCAGCAGATCCCCGGGACAGGGAAACTATGGCTACACCTTC. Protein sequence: CASRSPGQGNYGYTF.

The CDR3 sequence is CASSIGLAGGQGVQETQYF. DNA for the CDR3: TGTGCCAGTAGTATAGGCCTAGCGGGGGGGCAAGGGGTCCAAGAGACCCAGTACTTC. This chain connects TRBV19 to TRBJ2-5; 12 bases are shared with TRBD2. CDR3 length: 19 residues. V lost 1 base to trimming and J lost 1 base; unmatched junction nucleotides: 10. CDR1 is LNHDA, CDR2 SQIVND, per germline (reference sequence).

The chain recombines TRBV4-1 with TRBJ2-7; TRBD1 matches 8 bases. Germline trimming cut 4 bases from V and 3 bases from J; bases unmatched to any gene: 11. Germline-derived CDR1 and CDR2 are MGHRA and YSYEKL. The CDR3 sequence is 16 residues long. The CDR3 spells CASSRDRTGGNYEQYF. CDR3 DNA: TGCGCCAGCAGCCGCGATAGAACAGGGGGTAACTACGAGCAGTACTTC.

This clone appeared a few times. This CDR3 is CASSEEMNTEAFF. DNA of the CDR3: TGTGCCAGCAGTGAGGAGATGAACACTGAAGCTTTCTTT. This chain links TRBV6-4 with TRBJ1-1; D is undetermined. This CDR3 has 13 residues. V dropped 3 bases and J dropped 0 bases, with 5 bases sitting between them. Germline CDR1 and CDR2: MRHNA and SNTAGT.

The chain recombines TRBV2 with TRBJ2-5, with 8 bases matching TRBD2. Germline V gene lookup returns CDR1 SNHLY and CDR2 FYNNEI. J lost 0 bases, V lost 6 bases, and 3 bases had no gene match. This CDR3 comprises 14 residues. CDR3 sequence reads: CASSGGANQETQYF. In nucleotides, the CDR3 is TGTGCCAGCAGCGGGGGGGCAAACCAAGAGACCCAGTACTTC.

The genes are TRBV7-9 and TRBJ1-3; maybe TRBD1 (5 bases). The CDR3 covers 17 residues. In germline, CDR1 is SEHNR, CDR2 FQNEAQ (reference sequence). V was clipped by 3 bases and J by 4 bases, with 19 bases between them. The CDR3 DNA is TGTGCCAGCAGCTTGGCCCAGGGCGGCAGTTACGGAAACACCATATATTTT. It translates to CASSLAQGGSYGNTIYF.

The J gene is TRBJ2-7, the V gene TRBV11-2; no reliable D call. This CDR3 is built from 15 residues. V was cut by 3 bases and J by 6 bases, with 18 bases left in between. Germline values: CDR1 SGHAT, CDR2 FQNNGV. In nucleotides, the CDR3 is TGTGCCAGCAGCTTCGGTCCAATGCGGTTTGGCGAGCAGTACTTC. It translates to CASSFGPMRFGEQYF. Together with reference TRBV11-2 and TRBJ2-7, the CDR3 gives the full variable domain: EAGVAQSPRYKIIEKRQSVAFWCNPISGHATLYWYQQILGQGPKLLIQFQNNGVVDDSQLPKDRFSAERLKGVDSTLKIQPAKLEDSAVYLCASSFGPMRFGEQYFGPGTRLTVT.

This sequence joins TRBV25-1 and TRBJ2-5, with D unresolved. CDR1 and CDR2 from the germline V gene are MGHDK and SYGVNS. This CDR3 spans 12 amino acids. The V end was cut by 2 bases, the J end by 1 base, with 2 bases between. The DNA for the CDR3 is TGTGCCAGCAGTGAAGCCCAAGAGACCCAGTACTTC. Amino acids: CASSEAQETQYF.

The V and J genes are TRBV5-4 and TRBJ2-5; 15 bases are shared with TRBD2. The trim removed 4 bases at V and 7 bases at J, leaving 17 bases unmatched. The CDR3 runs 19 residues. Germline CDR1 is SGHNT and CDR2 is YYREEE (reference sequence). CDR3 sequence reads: CASSKPGTSGGLTGVTQYF. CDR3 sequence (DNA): TGTGCCAGCAGCAAGCCAGGGACTAGCGGGGGGTTAACAGGAGTGACCCAGTACTTC. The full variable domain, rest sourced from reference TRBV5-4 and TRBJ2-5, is ETGVTQSPTHLIKTRGQQVTLRCSSQSGHNTVSWYQQALGQGPQFIFQYYREEENGRGNFPPRFSGLQFPNYSSELNVNALELDDSALYLCASSKPGTSGGLTGVTQYFGPGTRLLVL.

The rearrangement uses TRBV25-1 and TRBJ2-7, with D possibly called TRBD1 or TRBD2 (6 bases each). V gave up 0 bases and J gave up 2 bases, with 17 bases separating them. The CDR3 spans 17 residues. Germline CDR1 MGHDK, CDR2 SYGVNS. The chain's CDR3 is CASSEYNFGGPPYEQYF. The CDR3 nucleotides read TGTGCCAGCAGTGAATATAACTTCGGGGGCCCCCCCTACGAGCAGTACTTC.

The CDR3 DNA sequence: TGTGCCAGCAGCGGGCAGGGGGCGAACACTGAAGCTTTCTTT. This codes for CASSGQGANTEAFF. This chain uses TRBV7-6 with TRBJ1-1, with 8 bases identical to TRBD1. The germline V gene has CDR1 SGHVS and CDR2 FNYEAQ. This CDR3 is 14 amino acids long. V gave up 5 bases and J gave up 1 base; unmatched junction bases: 3.